This entry describes one T cell receptor beta chain. The CDR3 is 16 amino acids. Trimming left V 2 bases short and J 0 bases short, with 13 bases between. Germline lookup yields CDR1 SGHTA and CDR2 FQGTGA. The data were produced by immunoSEQ multiplex PCR, yet TCRdb's version contains in-frame clones alone and is incomplete. The table has 190,000 or so clones, more than 85% seen once; the top ten hold nearly 3.5%. This record comes from a study of T cell responses to AZD1222 COVID-19 vaccine. Material: peripheral blood, obtained 28 days after the second AZD1222 dose. The clonotype comes from an adult who received the AZD1222 COVID-19 vaccine. V usage is TRBV7-3 and J usage is TRBJ1-2; weak D call: TRBD1 (6 bases). The CDR3 sequence is CASSLGRRGSNYGYTF. The DNA of the CDR3 is TGTGCCAGCAGCTTAGGAAGGAGGGGGTCTAACTATGGCTACACCTTC.